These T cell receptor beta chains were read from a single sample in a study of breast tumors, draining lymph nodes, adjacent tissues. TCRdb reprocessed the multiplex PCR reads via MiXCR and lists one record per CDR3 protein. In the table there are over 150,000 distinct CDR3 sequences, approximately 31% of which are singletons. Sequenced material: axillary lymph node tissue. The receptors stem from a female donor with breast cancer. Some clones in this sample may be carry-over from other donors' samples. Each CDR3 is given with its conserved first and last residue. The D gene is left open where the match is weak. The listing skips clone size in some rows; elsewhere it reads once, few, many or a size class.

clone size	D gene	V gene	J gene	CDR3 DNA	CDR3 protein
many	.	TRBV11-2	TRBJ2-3	TGTGCCAGCATGGGTAGCCTGGATACGCAGTATTTT	CASMGSLDTQYF
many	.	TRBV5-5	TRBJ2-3	TGTGCCAGCAGCTTGGACCTAGGCACAGATACGCAGTATTTT	CASSLDLGTDTQYF
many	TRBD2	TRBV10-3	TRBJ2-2	TGTGCCATCAGTCAGACTAGCGGGAGGTCGTGGGGCGGGGAGCTGTTTTTT	CAISQTSGRSWGGELFF
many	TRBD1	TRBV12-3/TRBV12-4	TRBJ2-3	TGTGCCAGCAGACCGACAGGGGTGGATACGCAGTATTTT	CASRPTGVDTQYF
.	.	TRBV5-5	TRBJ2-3	TGTGCCAGCAGCCCCAGGGGTCAGAGCACAGATACGCAGTATTTT	CASSPRGQSTDTQYF
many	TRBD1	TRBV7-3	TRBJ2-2	TGTGCCAGCAGCTACAACAGGGGATCCGGGGAGCTGTTTTTT	CASSYNRGSGELFF
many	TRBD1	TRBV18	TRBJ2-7	TGTGCCAGCTCTGGGGACAGGACGCGGGTGCAGTACTTC	CASSGDRTRVQYF
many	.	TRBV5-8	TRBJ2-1	TGTGCCAGCAGCTTGTTGGGGGGATTGCCCAATGAGCAGTTCTTC	CASSLLGGLPNEQFF
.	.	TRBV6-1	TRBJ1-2	TGTGCCAGCAGCAGGACAGACGGCTACACCTTC	CASSRTDGYTF
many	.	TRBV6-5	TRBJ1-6	TGTGCCAGCAGGCAGAGCTCCTATAATTCACCCCTCCACTTT	CASRQSSYNSPLHF
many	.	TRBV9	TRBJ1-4	TGTGCCAGCAGCGTAGGGCCGGCAACTAATGAAAAACTGTTTTTT	CASSVGPATNEKLFF
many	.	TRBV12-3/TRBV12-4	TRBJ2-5	TGTGCCAGCAGTTTCCAGGGGAGGGAGACCCAGTACTTC	CASSFQGRETQYF
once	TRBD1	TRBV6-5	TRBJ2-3	TGTGCCAGCAGTCACGTTGACAGGGGTACGCAGTATTTT	CASSHVDRGTQYF
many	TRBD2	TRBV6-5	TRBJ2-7	TGTGCCAGCAGACGGGGGGACGCCGGCTCCTACGAGCAGTACTTC	CASRRGDAGSYEQYF
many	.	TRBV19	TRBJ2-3	TGTGCCAGTAGTACCCCCGGACTCTCCGCGCAGTATTTT	CASSTPGLSAQYF